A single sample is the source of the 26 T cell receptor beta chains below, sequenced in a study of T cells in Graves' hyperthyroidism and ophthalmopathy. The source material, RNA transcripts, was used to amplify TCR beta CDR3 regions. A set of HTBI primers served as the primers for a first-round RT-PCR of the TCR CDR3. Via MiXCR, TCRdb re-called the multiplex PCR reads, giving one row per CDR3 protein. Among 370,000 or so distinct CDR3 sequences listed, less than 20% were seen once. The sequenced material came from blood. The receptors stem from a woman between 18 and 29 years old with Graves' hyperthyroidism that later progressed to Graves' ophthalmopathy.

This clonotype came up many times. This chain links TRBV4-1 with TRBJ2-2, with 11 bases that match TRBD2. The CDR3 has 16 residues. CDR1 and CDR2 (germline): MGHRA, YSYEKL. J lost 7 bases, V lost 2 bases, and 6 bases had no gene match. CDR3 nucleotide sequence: TGCGCCAGCAGCCAACCAACTAGCGGGAGCGGCGGGGAGCTGTTTTTT. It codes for CASSQPTSGSGGELFF.

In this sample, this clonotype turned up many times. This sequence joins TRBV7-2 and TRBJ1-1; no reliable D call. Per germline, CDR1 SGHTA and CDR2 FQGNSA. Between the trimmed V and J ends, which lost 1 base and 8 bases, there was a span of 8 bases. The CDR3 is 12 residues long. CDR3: CASSLGRQEAFF. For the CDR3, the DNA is TGTGCCAGCAGCTTAGGCAGACAAGAAGCTTTCTTT.

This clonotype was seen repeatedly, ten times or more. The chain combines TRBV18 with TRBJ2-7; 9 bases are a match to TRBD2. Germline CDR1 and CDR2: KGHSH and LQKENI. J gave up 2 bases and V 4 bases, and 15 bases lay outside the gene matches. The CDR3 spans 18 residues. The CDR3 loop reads CASSQVAGDPASAYEQYF. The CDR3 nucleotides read TGTGCCAGCTCACAGGTAGCGGGAGACCCTGCTTCTGCCTACGAGCAGTACTTC.

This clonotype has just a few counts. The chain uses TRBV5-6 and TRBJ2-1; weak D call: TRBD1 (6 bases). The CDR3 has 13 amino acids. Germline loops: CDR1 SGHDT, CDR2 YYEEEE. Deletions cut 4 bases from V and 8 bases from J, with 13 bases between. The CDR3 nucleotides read TGTGCCAGCAGCGGATTACAGGGAGATGAGCAGTTCTTC. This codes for CASSGLQGDEQFF.

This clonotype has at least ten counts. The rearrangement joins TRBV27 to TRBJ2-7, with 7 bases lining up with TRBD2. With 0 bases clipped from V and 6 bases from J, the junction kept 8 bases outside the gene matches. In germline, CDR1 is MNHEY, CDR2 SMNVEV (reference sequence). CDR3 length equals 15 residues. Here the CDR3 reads CASSLSRGSRVEQYF. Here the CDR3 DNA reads TGTGCCAGCAGTTTATCCCGCGGGAGTAGGGTCGAGCAGTACTTC.

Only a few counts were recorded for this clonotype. CDR3 sequence: CSAREGTFYEQYF. Written as DNA, the CDR3 is TGCAGTGCTAGAGAAGGGACTTTCTACGAGCAGTACTTC. The V and J genes are TRBV20-1 and TRBJ2-7; D may be TRBD2 (6 bases). This CDR3 has 13 residues. Germline V gene lookup returns CDR1 DFQATT and CDR2 SNEGSKA (reference sequence). Trimming shortened V by 0 bases and J by 3 bases, and 9 bases separated the two germline ends.

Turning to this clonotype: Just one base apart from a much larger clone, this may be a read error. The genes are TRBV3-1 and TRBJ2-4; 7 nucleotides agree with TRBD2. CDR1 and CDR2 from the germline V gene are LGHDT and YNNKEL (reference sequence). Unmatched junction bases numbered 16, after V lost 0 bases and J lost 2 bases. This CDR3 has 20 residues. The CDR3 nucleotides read TGTGCCAGCAGCCAAGATGGTCCGATCGGCGGGAGAAAGCCCAAAAACATTCAGTACTTC. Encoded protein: CASSQDGPIGGRKPKNIQYF. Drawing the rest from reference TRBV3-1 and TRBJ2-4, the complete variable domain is DTAVSQTPKYLVTQMGNDKSIKCEQNLGHDTMYWYKQDSKKFLKIMFSYNNKELIINETVPNRFSPKSPDKAHLNLHINSLELGDSAVYFCASSQDGPIGGRKPKNIQYFGAGTRLSVL.

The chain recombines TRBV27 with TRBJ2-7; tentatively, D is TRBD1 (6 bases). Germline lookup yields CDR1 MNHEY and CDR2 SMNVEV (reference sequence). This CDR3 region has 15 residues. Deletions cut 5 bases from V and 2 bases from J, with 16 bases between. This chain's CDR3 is CASSTFGGAAYEQYF. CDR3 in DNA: TGTGCCAGCAGTACGTTTGGGGGCGCAGCCTACGAGCAGTACTTC.

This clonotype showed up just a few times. CDR3 in amino acids: CAGSARNEQFF. CDR3 bases: TGTGCCGGATCCGCTAGGAATGAGCAGTTCTTC. The chain employs TRBV2 and TRBJ2-1; D gene unclear. The length of the CDR3 is 11 residues. The V and J ends lost 11 bases and 7 bases respectively, with 12 bases between them. Germline V lookup: CDR1 SNHLY, CDR2 FYNNEI.

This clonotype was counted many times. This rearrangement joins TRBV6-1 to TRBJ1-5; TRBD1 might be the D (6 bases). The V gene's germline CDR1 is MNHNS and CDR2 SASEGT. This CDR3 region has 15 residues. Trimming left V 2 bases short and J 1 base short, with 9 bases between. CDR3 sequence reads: CASSEMGQSNQPQHF. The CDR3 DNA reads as TGTGCCAGCAGTGAAATGGGACAAAGCAATCAGCCCCAGCATTTT.

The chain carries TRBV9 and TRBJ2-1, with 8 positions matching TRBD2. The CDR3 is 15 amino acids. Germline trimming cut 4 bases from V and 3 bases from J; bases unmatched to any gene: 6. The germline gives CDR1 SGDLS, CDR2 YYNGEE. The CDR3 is CASSSQRERYNEQFF. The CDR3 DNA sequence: TGTGCCAGCAGCTCTCAGCGGGAGCGCTACAATGAGCAGTTCTTC.

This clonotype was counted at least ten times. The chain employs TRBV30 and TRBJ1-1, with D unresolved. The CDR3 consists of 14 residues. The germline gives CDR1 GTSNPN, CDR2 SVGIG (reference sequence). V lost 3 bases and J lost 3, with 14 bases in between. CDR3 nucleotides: TGTGCCTGGAGGAGAAAAGGACCGGACACTGAAGCTTTCTTT. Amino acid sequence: CAWRRKGPDTEAFF.

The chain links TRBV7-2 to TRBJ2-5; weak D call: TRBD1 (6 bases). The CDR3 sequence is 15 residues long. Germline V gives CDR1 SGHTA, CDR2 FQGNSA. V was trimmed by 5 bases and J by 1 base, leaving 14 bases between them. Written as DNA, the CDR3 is TGTGCCAGCAGCCCGGCTACAGGGCCCCAAGAGACCCAGTACTTC. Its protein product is CASSPATGPQETQYF.

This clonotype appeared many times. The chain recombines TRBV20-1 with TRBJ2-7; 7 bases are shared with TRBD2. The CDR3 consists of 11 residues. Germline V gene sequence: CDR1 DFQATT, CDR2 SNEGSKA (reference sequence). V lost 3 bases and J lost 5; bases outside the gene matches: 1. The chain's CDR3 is CSASRGDEQYF. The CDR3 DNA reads TGCAGTGCTAGCCGGGGGGACGAGCAGTACTTC.

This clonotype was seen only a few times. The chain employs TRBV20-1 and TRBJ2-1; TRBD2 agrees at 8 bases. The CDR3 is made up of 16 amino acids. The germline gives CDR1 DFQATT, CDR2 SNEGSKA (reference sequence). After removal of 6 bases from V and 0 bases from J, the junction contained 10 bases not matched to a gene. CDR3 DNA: TGCAGTGCCCAGAGACTAGCGCTGAGCTCCTACAATGAGCAGTTCTTC. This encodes CSAQRLALSSYNEQFF.

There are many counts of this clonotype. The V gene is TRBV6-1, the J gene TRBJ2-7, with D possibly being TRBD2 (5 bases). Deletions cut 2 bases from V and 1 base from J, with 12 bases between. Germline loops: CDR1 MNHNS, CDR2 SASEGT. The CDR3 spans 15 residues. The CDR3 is CASSEFGITSYEQYF. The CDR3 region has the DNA TGTGCCAGCAGTGAATTCGGGATCACTTCCTACGAGCAGTACTTC.

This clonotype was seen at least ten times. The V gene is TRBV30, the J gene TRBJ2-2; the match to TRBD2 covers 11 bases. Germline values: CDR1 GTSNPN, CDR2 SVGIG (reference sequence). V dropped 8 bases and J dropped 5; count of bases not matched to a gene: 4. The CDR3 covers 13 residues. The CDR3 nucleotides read TGTGCCGGTAGCGGGAGGGGAACCGGGGAGCTGTTTTTT. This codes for CAGSGRGTGELFF. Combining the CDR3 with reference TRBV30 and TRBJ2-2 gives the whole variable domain SQTIHQWPATLVQPVGSPLSLECTVEGTSNPNLYWYRQAAGRGLQLLFYSVGIGQISSEVPQNLSASRPQDRQFILSSKKLLLSDSGFYLCAGSGRGTGELFFGEGSRLTVL.

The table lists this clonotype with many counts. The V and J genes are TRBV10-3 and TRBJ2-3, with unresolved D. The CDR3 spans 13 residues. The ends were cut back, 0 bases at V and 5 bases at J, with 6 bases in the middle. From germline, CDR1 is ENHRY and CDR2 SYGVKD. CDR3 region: CAISESWGDTQYF. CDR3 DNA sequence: TGTGCCATCAGTGAGTCATGGGGAGATACGCAGTATTTT.

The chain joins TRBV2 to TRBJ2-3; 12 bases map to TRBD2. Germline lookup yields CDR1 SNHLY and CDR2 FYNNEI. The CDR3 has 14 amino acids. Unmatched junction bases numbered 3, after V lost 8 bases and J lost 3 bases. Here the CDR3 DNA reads TGTGCCAGCTTAGGACTAGCGGGGACAGATACGCAGTATTTT. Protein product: CASLGLAGTDTQYF. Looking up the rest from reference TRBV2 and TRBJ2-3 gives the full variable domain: EPEVTQTPSHQVTQMGQEVILRCVPISNHLYFYWYRQILGQKVEFLVSFYNNEISEKSEIFDDQFSVERPDGSNFTLKIRSTKLEDSAMYFCASLGLAGTDTQYFGPGTRLTVL.

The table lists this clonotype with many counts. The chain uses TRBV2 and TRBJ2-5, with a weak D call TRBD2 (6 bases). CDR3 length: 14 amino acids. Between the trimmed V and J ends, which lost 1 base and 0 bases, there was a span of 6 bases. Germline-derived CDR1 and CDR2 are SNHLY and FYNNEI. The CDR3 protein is CASSEGTNQETQYF. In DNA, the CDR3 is TGTGCCAGCAGTGAAGGGACTAACCAAGAGACCCAGTACTTC.

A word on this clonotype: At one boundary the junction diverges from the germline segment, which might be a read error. The chain's CDR3 is CASSRTGGPYNEQSF. The CDR3 DNA reads TGTGCCAGCAGCCGGACAGGGGGCCCCTACAATGAGCAGTCCTTC. The rearrangement joins TRBV12-3 or TRBV12-4 to TRBJ2-1; TRBD1 agrees at 11 bases. The CDR3 covers 15 residues.

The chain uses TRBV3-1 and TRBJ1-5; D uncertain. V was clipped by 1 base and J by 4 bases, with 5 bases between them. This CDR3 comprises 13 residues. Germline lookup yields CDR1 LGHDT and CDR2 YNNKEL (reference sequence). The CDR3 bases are TGTGCCAGCAGCCAAGGACCTAATCAGCCCCAGCATTTT. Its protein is CASSQGPNQPQHF.

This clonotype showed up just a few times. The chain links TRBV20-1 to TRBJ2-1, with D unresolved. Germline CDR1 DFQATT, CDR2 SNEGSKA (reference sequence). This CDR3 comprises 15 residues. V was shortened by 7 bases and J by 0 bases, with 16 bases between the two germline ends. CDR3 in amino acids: CSGTTSLSSYNEQFF. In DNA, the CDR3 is TGCAGTGGGACCACTTCTTTGAGCTCCTACAATGAGCAGTTCTTC.

The CDR3 sequence: CASSPPGRAEEQFF. CDR3 coding DNA: TGTGCCAGCTCACCACCGGGTCGGGCAGAAGAGCAGTTCTTC. The chain recombines TRBV18 with TRBJ2-1; D is undetermined. V was clipped by 0 bases and J by 10 bases, with 13 bases between them. The CDR3 totals 14 residues. Germline CDR1 is KGHSH and CDR2 is LQKENI.

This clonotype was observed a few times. CDR3 sequence reads: CASSEAELNQPQHF. CDR3 in DNA: TGTGCCAGCAGTGAAGCAGAGCTTAATCAGCCCCAGCATTTT. The chain is built from TRBV25-1 and TRBJ1-5; no reliable D call. Germline V lookup: CDR1 MGHDK, CDR2 SYGVNS. The CDR3 is 14 amino acids. The V end was cut by 2 bases, the J end by 4 bases, with 9 bases between.

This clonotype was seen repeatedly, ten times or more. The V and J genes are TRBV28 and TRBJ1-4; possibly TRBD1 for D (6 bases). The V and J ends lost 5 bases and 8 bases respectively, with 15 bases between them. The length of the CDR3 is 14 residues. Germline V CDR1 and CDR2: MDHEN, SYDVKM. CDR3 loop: CASSLHRVGEKLFF. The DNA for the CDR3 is TGTGCCAGCAGTCTACACAGGGTAGGGGAAAAACTGTTTTTT.